What follows describes a single T cell receptor beta chain. This clone was observed a few times. No antigen is known for it. Per-nucleotide qualities are absent, and no much larger clonotype sits a single base away. The data were obtained in a study of cytomegalovirus exposure and HLA in healthy donors (dated by TCRdb to about 2017). With regard to the full study: In an earlier analysis of approximately 500 of the donors, about 270 Gb of sequence data and 90 million to 120 million unique TCR beta sequences from roughly 200 million T cells were reported. Approximately 330 gigabases of sequencing data and 91 million or so unique TCR sequences made up an early release that covered several hundred HLA-typed donors. Of the roughly 410 genotyped donors, 65% to 90% were placed in the genetic ancestry cluster associated with self-reported Caucasian donors. The aim of the study was to test whether cataloging public T cell receptors could identify signatures of past pathogen exposure. The T cell repertoires of 670 or so subjects were profiled by immunosequencing and related to cytomegalovirus serostatus. A separate validation cohort of 100 to 150 different subjects was used in addition to the roughly 670-subject first cohort. To predict cytomegalovirus infection status, the study combined high-throughput TCR immunosequencing, statistical association of individual TCRs with disease status, and machine learning. A later analysis re-examined previously published TCR beta repertoires from 500 to 700 donors and added high-resolution HLA genotyping to investigate patterns of TCR occurrence. In the later analysis, no new phenotypic data were used to find candidate immune exposures; instead, reliance was placed on TCR beta sequences and their occurrence across donors. An earlier analysis of some 500 of the donors applied high-throughput TCR beta sequencing to assess whether each TCR beta V gene segment acted as functional or pseudogenic. Alongside the repertoire data, information on donor age, sex, ethnicity and CMV serostatus was compiled. Genome-wide SNP genotypes for about three fifths of the roughly 700 donors were used in a later genetic analysis, which treated that subset as a discovery cohort. All discovery cohort repertoires had been generated using a single sequencing platform. HLA typing included class I and class II loci at four-digit resolution. The number of donors typed differed by locus, with about 629-630 for A, B, C, DRB1 and DQB1, approximately 500 for DQA1, 600 to 610 for DPA1, and some 440 for DPB1. Four to six DR-DQ haplotypes were handled as single units for association and clustering, since linkage in the cohort was strong. Among around 400 genotyped donors of the cohort, an average of approximately 250,000 unique TCR beta nucleotide sequences were sequenced per donor, roughly 20% of them non-productive.

Libraries came from the immunoSEQ multiplex PCR assay. The multiplex PCR relied on a mix of 60 forward primers for TCR Vbeta segments and 13 reverse primers for TCR Jbeta segments. Amplification of the CDR3 region of rearranged TCR beta genes was performed with a multiplex PCR assay on genomic DNA. On the Illumina HiSeq System, the amplified TCR beta libraries were sequenced as 87-base-pair reads. From the authors' description of their analysis: Across the roughly 670 repertoires, a later analysis counted tens of millions of unique TCR beta chains, roughly 11 million of which were shared by at least two donors. A nearest-neighbor algorithm error-corrected the raw reads and collapsed the reads into unique sequences, merging closely related sequences to remove PCR and sequencing errors. Alignment of CDR3 sequences to IMGT reference sequences was used to assign V, D and J gene segments. For a sequence to be retained, a match of at least six nucleotides was required to both a V gene segment and a J gene segment. Rearrangements were classified as productive when the CDR3 lacked stop codons and remained in frame with V and J, and all other rearrangements were classified as non-productive. Following IMGT convention, CDR3 was defined as the stretch from the second conserved V-encoded cysteine to the conserved J-encoded phenylalanine. Sequences without an unambiguous match to a single V gene segment were excluded from the earlier analysis of about 600 of the donors. An earlier analysis of a few hundred of the donors classified V segments as functional when productive rearrangements were above 56.7% and as segregating when the standard deviation between donors was above 5%. A statistical classification framework was built for diagnosing cytomegalovirus status from the catalog of TCR beta chain sequences. A later analysis assigned V and J genes by comparing TCR nucleotide sequences with IMGT/GENE-DB human TR gene sequences. Using the TCRdist pipeline, a later analysis assigned CDR3 sequences along with most-parsimonious VDJ recombination scenarios. In a later analysis, every TCR beta chain was defined by the combination of its CDR3 amino acid sequence and its V-gene family, and reads without a unique V-gene family were dropped. A later analysis removed over 500 highly shared, low-generation-probability nucleotide sequences to deal with suspected cross-contamination and a sequencing artifact. For each public chain, a later analysis derived a clonal expansion index from normalized ranks of inferred template counts within each repertoire. In a later analysis, generation probabilities were computed with a VDJ recombination model fitted to out-of-frame rearrangements, and the resulting probabilities were checked against IGoR. Hypergeometric tests were used in a later analysis to score TCR-TCR, TCR-HLA and TCR-CMV co-occurrence, with a repertoire-size bias correction applied to the TCR pairs. A later analysis estimated false discovery rates by permuting HLA or CMV assignments 20 times. In a later analysis, co-occurring TCRs were grouped using DBSCAN, with TCRdist sequence similarity added in when clustering inside HLA-allele-positive subsets. For co-occurrence clustering, repertoires with fewer than 30,000 or more than 120,000 public chains were excluded, along with a handful of repertoires with anomalous nucleotide sharing. The table comes from immuneACCESS by way of TCRdb, which keeps in-frame sequences with V and J called. Part of the clones is missing from these tables; in studies checked, under half for an unresolved V gene and the rest for unknown reasons. That table supplies the V and J calls and clone size; D and trimming were determined from the DNA. This sample lists fewer than 200,000 clones; 65% to 80% were detected once. The top ten hold roughly 4.2% of the sample.

What the authors observed across the whole study: According to a later analysis, parvovirus B19, influenza, CMV and Epstein-Barr virus appeared linked to several top co-occurrence clusters. Linkage disequilibrium might explain the correlated functional status among segregating V segments, but an unknown experimental factor could not be ruled out. According to a later analysis, TCR association rates differed among HLA loci, with DRB1 alleles showing the most associated TCRs and HLA-C alleles showing the fewest. A total of 164 TCR beta chains were listed by the study as associated with cytomegalovirus. The presence/absence analyses assumed that sequencing depth was roughly uniform across donors, and that assumption may not be true. A further reported finding was that TCR beta sequences accurately predicted the HLA-A and HLA-B alleles for most subjects in the first cohort. For the cohort, immune exposure information was limited to CMV serostatus. It was suggested by the authors that the approach could potentially be generalized to other disease states and immunological phenotypes. In a later analysis, HLA-associated TCR beta chains showed more clonal expansion and lower generation probabilities than non-associated chains that were equally common. An association between a missense DCLRE1C variant and V-gene and J-gene trimming of TCR beta chains was found in a later genetic analysis and replicated in an independent cohort. The 87-base-pair reads could not distinguish some IMGT-functional V segments, including TRBV6-2 and TRBV6-3, so those segments were excluded. Most TCR sequences were observed very rarely across donors, whereas some public TCRs were present in many individuals. A later analysis found that most CMV-associated TCR beta chains appeared HLA-restricted, with HLA associations seemingly driven largely by CMV exposure. Compared with the approximately 670-donor mean, donors in an Asian-associated ancestry cluster had fewer N-insertions in productive TCRs, according to a later genetic analysis. A group of highly shared sequence variants was considered likely to be a technical artifact of the sequencing pipeline. When HLA alleles, especially DR and DQ, strongly co-occurred, TCR associations were difficult to assign to individual alleles. Specific HLA alleles were associated with 15,000 to 20,000 TCR beta sequences at a false discovery rate of 0.05 in a later analysis. Broadly in line with IMGT annotations, most TCR beta V segments showed up in productive rearrangements about 90% or about 30% of the time in an earlier analysis of several hundred of the donors. Three of the identified cytomegalovirus-associated TCR beta chains were confirmed in vitro to be specific for cytomegalovirus antigens. Because counts were too low, some 17 rarely observed V segments, including chromosome 9 orphons, were excluded from the earlier analysis of around 590 of the donors. In this cohort, only TCR beta chains were sequenced, and detectable features were limited by the absence of alpha or paired-chain data. HLA typing was unavailable for some donors at each locus, so association tests used only the typed subset. The classifier was reported to diagnose cytomegalovirus status with high specificity and sensitivity in both the original cohort and the validation cohort.

The CDR3 holds 15 amino acids from the cysteine to the phenylalanine. Of the read, only the CDR3 DNA is kept; its 45 bases are in frame from base 1. V gives up 8 bases and J gives up 7 bases, and the segment between their germline ends measures 20 bases. The germline V gene specifies SGHVS as CDR1 and FQNEAQ as CDR2. The cohort comprised 666 healthy bone marrow donors. All cohort members were sampled while nominally healthy, although unrecorded immune exposures were likely present. The donor was CMV seronegative and was included in the group of 352 seronegative cohort members. A peripheral blood sample was collected from each donor, and TCR beta sequencing was performed on peripheral blood mononuclear cells. The Qiagen DNeasy Blood Extraction Kit was used to extract genomic DNA from the blood cell samples.

The V and J genes are TRBV7-8 and TRBJ1-4, with TRBD1 tentatively as D gene (6 bases match). Sequencing was carried out using PBMCs. The TCR sequence derives from a man aged 40-55 years in good health and CMV-seronegative. The DNA reads TGTGCCAGCCGACCAAGGGGGGGGGCGGCTGAAAAACTGTTTTTT. This yields the protein CASRPRGGAAEKLFF.